This passage covers 28 T cell receptor beta chains from one sample sequenced in a study of PD-1 blockade in mismatch repair-deficient tumors. Sequencing used immunoSEQ multiplex PCR; TCRdb keeps in-frame clones, though not all of them. The sample shows around 15,000 clones, 80% to 85% of them seen only once. Sequencing was performed on PBMCs, taken 4 weeks after starting pembrolizumab. The receptor set was obtained from an adult with mismatch repair-deficient cancer.

This sequence joins TRBV29-1 and TRBJ1-1; 7 nucleotides line up with TRBD1. The CDR3 sequence is 14 residues long. From germline, CDR1 is SQVTM and CDR2 ANQGSEA. The V gene end was trimmed by 5 bases and the J gene end by 1 base; junction bases not matched to a gene: 7. CDR3 amino acids: CSVPRGTENTEAFF. CDR3 DNA: TGCAGCGTTCCTAGGGGGACAGAGAACACTGAAGCTTTCTTT.

The chain carries TRBV19 and TRBJ2-5; TRBD2 might be the D (6 bases). The CDR3 covers 15 residues. Germline CDR1 is LNHDA and CDR2 is SQIVND (reference sequence). V lost 5 bases and J 5 bases, leaving 18 bases between the germline ends. CDR3 bases: TGTGCCAGTAGTCACCTCGGACCCAGCGGGGAGACCCAGTACTTC. This gives the protein CASSHLGPSGETQYF.

CDR3 protein: CASSRGASGEETQYF. The DNA for the CDR3 is TGCGCCAGCAGCCGGGGAGCTAGCGGGGAAGAGACCCAGTACTTC. This sequence joins TRBV5-1 and TRBJ2-5; TRBD2 aligns across 9 bases. This CDR3 has 15 residues. Trimming took 4 bases from V and 3 from J; bases not matched to a gene: 7. Germline CDR1 and CDR2: SGHRS and YFSETQ.

The chain carries TRBV10-1 and TRBJ2-5, with 12 bases fitting TRBD2. V lost 2 bases, J lost 7 bases, and 2 bases stayed unmatched. In germline, CDR1 is WNHNN, CDR2 SYGVQD (reference sequence). The CDR3 totals 14 residues. The CDR3 here is CASSEAGLAGTQYF. The DNA for the CDR3 is TGCGCCAGCAGTGAGGCGGGACTAGCGGGGACCCAGTACTTC.

The J gene is TRBJ2-5, the V gene TRBV2; 7 bases line up with TRBD2. Germline values: CDR1 SNHLY, CDR2 FYNNEI. This CDR3 contains 14 residues. V was pared by 8 bases and J by 3 bases, with 9 bases of the junction left unmatched. DNA of the CDR3: TGTGCCAGCGAGGTGTTGGGAGGGAAAGAGACCCAGTACTTC. Amino acid sequence: CASEVLGGKETQYF.

CDR3 residues: CASSSTGPHTDTQYF. The CDR3 DNA is TGTGCCAGCAGCTCGACAGGGCCGCATACAGATACGCAGTATTTT. The chain links TRBV27 to TRBJ2-3; 7 bases align to TRBD1. J gave up 3 bases and V 6 bases, and 9 bases lay outside the gene matches. CDR1 is MNHEY, CDR2 SMNVEV, per germline (reference sequence). CDR3 length equals 15 residues.

The chain recombines TRBV7-2 with TRBJ2-1; the match to TRBD2 covers 9 bases. The CDR3 extends over 17 amino acids. V lost 1 base to trimming and J lost 6 bases; unmatched junction nucleotides: 10. Germline V CDR1 and CDR2: SGHTA, FQGNSA. The CDR3 loop is CASSLEVGRGGTNEQFF. The CDR3 DNA reads TGTGCCAGCAGCTTAGAAGTAGGGCGGGGGGGAACCAATGAGCAGTTCTTC. Variable domain in full (rest from reference TRBV7-2 and TRBJ2-1): GAGVSQSPSNKVTEKGKDVELRCDPISGHTALYWYRQSLGQGLEFLIYFQGNSAPDKSGLPSDRFSAERTGGSVSTLTIQRTQQEDSAVYLCASSLEVGRGGTNEQFFGPGTRLTVL.

J is TRBJ1-5 and V is TRBV5-6; 10 nucleotides match TRBD1. Germline loops: CDR1 SGHDT, CDR2 YYEEEE. This CDR3 is built from 15 residues. V gave up 0 bases and J gave up 6 bases; unmatched junction bases: 3. The CDR3 DNA follows: TGTGCCAGCAGCTTGGCCGGACAGGGGGGTCAGCCCCAGCATTTT. It specifies CASSLAGQGGQPQHF.

This sequence joins TRBV11-2 and TRBJ1-4; TRBD1 aligns across 7 bases. Germline lookup yields CDR1 SGHAT and CDR2 FQNNGV. The CDR3 is 15 amino acids. The trim removed 3 bases at V and 4 bases at J, leaving 5 bases unmatched. CDR3 nucleotides: TGTGCCAGCAGCTTGGGCGACAGGGATAATGAAAAACTGTTTTTT. It translates to CASSLGDRDNEKLFF.

The sample holds a few counts of this clone. Different DNA sequences within this sample yield the same CDR3. This chain uses TRBV6-6 with TRBJ2-7; TRBD1 matches 10 bases. The CDR3 sequence is 14 residues long. Germline lookup yields CDR1 MNHNY and CDR2 SVGAGI (reference sequence). V lost 2 bases and J lost 7; bases outside the gene matches: 5. The CDR3 loop reads CASSYGQGQGEQYF. CDR3 coding DNA: TGTGCCAGCAGTTACGGCCAGGGACAGGGGGAGCAGTACTTC.

The chain carries TRBV19 and TRBJ1-2; D perhaps matches TRBD1 (5 bases). Germline V gene data show CDR1 as LNHDA and CDR2 as SQIVND (reference sequence). The ends were cut back, 7 bases at V and 0 bases at J, with 30 bases in the middle. This CDR3 has 20 residues. The CDR3 coding sequence is TGTGCCAGTACCAAGCCGGGACTGGGATATACACCTGAGGCTAACTATGGCTACACCTTC. This codes for CASTKPGLGYTPEANYGYTF.

Note on this clone: The identical CDR3 is also encoded by other nucleotide sequences in the sample. The chain combines TRBV28 with TRBJ2-7; 11 bases line up with TRBD2. The CDR3 consists of 15 residues. Trimming cost V 5 bases and J 10 bases; bases outside gene matches: 13. CDR1 is MDHEN, CDR2 SYDVKM, per germline. The CDR3 is CASSPGASGRYQQYF. CDR3 sequence (DNA): TGTGCCAGCAGTCCCGGGGCTAGCGGGAGGTACCAACAGTACTTC.

This clone was counted a single time. This sequence joins TRBV7-6 and TRBJ1-2, with 9 nucleotides matching TRBD1. The CDR3 covers 17 residues. CDR1 is SGHVS, CDR2 FNYEAQ, per germline. Trimming took 0 bases from V and 4 from J; bases not matched to a gene: 9. Here the CDR3 DNA reads TGTGCCAGCAGCTTAGCGGATTACGGACAGGGGACCTATGGCTACACCTTC. It is translated as CASSLADYGQGTYGYTF.

This clone occurred a few times. V and J are TRBV28 and TRBJ1-2; D perhaps matches TRBD1 (6 bases). The germline gives CDR1 MDHEN, CDR2 SYDVKM. CDR3 length: 13 amino acids. The V end was cut by 5 bases, the J end by 8 bases, with 15 bases between. DNA for the CDR3: TGTGCCAGCAGTCAGTCACGGACAGAAGGCTACACCTTC. Translating gives CASSQSRTEGYTF.

The chain combines TRBV19 with TRBJ2-1; a weak D match, TRBD1 (5 bases). V was cut by 5 bases and J by 1 base, with 12 bases left in between. The germline V gene encodes CDR1 LNHDA and CDR2 SQIVND (reference sequence). The CDR3 length is 15 residues. The CDR3 spells CASSSGPLSYNEQFF. CDR3 DNA sequence: TGTGCCAGTAGTTCAGGGCCCCTTTCCTACAATGAGCAGTTCTTC.

The CDR3 DNA follows: TGTGCCTGGAGTGTGCGGTGGGAGACCCAGTACTTC. Translated: CAWSVRWETQYF. This sequence joins TRBV30 and TRBJ2-5, with D unresolved. The CDR3 runs 12 residues. V was trimmed by 0 bases and J by 5 bases, leaving 7 bases between them. The V gene's germline CDR1 is GTSNPN and CDR2 SVGIG (reference sequence).

The chain employs TRBV18 and TRBJ1-6; maybe TRBD1 (6 bases). The CDR3 runs 15 residues. From germline, CDR1 is KGHSH and CDR2 LQKENI. V was shortened by 6 bases and J by 3 bases, with 12 bases between the two germline ends. This CDR3 is CASSTTGNYNSPLHF. The CDR3 DNA follows: TGTGCCAGCTCTACGACAGGAAACTATAATTCACCCCTCCACTTT.

J is TRBJ2-7 and V is TRBV2, with D possibly matching TRBD2 (5 bases). Germline assignment: CDR1 SNHLY and CDR2 FYNNEI. Between the trimmed V and J ends, which lost 8 bases and 0 bases, there was a span of 8 bases. This CDR3 has 12 amino acids. In DNA, the CDR3 is TGTGCCAGCGGGAGCTTCTCCTACGAGCAGTACTTC. It yields the protein CASGSFSYEQYF.

The chain combines TRBV28 with TRBJ1-4, with unresolved D. The CDR3 is made up of 12 amino acids. V gave up 6 bases and J gave up 8 bases, with 10 bases separating them. Germline CDR1 and CDR2: MDHEN and SYDVKM. The CDR3 is CASSFNTEKLFF. The CDR3 region has the DNA TGTGCCAGCAGCTTTAACACAGAAAAACTGTTTTTT.

The rearrangement joins TRBV9 to TRBJ1-3; D may be TRBD1 (5 bases). The CDR3 is made up of 17 amino acids. Trimming took off 0 bases at V and 3 bases at J, with 16 bases between the two ends. Germline V CDR1 and CDR2: SGDLS, YYNGEE. Here the CDR3 reads CASSVVAGGRLGNTIYF. The CDR3 nucleotides read TGTGCCAGCAGCGTAGTAGCGGGGGGACGTCTTGGAAACACCATATATTTT.

This rearrangement joins TRBV27 to TRBJ2-7; D unresolved. This CDR3 region has 12 residues. V dropped 5 bases and J dropped 0 bases, with 5 bases sitting between them. Germline assignment: CDR1 MNHEY and CDR2 SMNVEV (reference sequence). For the CDR3, the DNA is TGTGCCAGCAGTCATAGCTCCTACGAGCAGTACTTC. This codes for CASSHSSYEQYF.

The V gene is TRBV11-2, the J gene TRBJ1-1; D is unresolved. This CDR3 region has 14 residues. CDR1 and CDR2 from the germline V gene are SGHAT and FQNNGV. Between the trimmed V and J ends, which lost 3 bases and 3 bases, there was a span of 11 bases. CDR3 sequence (DNA): TGTGCCAGCAGCTTTCTCCTAGTCGACACTGAAGCTTTCTTT. Translation gives CASSFLLVDTEAFF.

The rearrangement joins TRBV18 to TRBJ1-1, with D tentatively TRBD1 (5 bases). There are 18 residues in the CDR3. V was trimmed by 2 bases and J by 0 bases, leaving 19 bases between them. CDR1 is KGHSH and CDR2 is LQKENI in the germline V gene. CDR3 amino acids: CASSPGGGTAVMNTEAFF. CDR3 nucleotide sequence: TGTGCCAGCTCACCAGGAGGCGGGACGGCCGTCATGAACACTGAAGCTTTCTTT.

V gene TRBV7-3 combines with J gene TRBJ2-3, with 9 nucleotides matching TRBD2. Germline trimming cut 5 bases from V and 6 bases from J; bases unmatched to any gene: 3. Per the germline V gene, CDR1 is SGHTA and CDR2 is FQGTGA. There are 13 residues in the CDR3. Written as DNA, the CDR3 is TGTGCCAGCAGCCTGAGCGGGAGGGATACGCAGTATTTT. Its translation is CASSLSGRDTQYF.

The J gene is TRBJ2-3, the V gene TRBV19, with 10 bases that match TRBD2. V trimming: 7 bases; J trimming: 4 bases; junction bases outside the gene matches: 14. Germline CDR1 reads LNHDA; CDR2 reads SQIVND (reference sequence). The CDR3 runs to 17 residues. CDR3 coding DNA: TGTGCCAGTACCAGGACGGTGGCTAGCGGGAGTTCAGATACGCAGTATTTT. Translating it yields CASTRTVASGSSDTQYF.

The chain joins TRBV15 to TRBJ2-1; possible D gene TRBD2, 5 bases. V lost 0 bases and J 6 bases, leaving 21 bases between the germline ends. The CDR3 is 18 residues long. Germline loops: CDR1 LNHNV, CDR2 YYDKDF (reference sequence). The CDR3 coding sequence is TGTGCCACCAGCAGAGATTTTGACGGAGGCCAAGGCTCCAATGAGCAGTTCTTC. Residues: CATSRDFDGGQGSNEQFF.

J is TRBJ2-5 and V is TRBV7-9; D remains unclear. CDR3 length: 14 residues. Germline V CDR1 and CDR2: SEHNR, FQNEAQ (reference sequence). Trimming removed 0 bases from V and 5 bases from J, with 10 bases in between. The CDR3 sequence is CASSLAGVKETQYF. The DNA of the CDR3 is TGTGCCAGCAGCTTAGCCGGAGTCAAGGAGACCCAGTACTTC.

This chain uses TRBV30 with TRBJ2-7, with a tentative D call TRBD1 (6 bases). This CDR3 region has 14 residues. Germline lookup yields CDR1 GTSNPN and CDR2 SVGIG (reference sequence). Trimming shortened V by 7 bases and J by 0 bases, and 16 bases separated the two germline ends. Here the CDR3 reads CASTWWGHSYEQYF. The CDR3 DNA is TGTGCCTCGACCTGGTGGGGACACTCCTACGAGCAGTACTTC.